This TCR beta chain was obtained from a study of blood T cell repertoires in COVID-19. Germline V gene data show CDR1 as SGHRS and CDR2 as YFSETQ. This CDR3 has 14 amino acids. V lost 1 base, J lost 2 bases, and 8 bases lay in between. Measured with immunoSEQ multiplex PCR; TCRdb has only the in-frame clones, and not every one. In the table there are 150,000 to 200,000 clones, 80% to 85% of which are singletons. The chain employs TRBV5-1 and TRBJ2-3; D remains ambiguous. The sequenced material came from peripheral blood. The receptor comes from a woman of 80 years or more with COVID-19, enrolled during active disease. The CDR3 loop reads CASSLNRNTDTQYF. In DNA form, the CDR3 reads TGCGCCAGCAGCTTGAACAGAAACACAGATACGCAGTATTTT.